A selection of T cell receptor beta chains follows, all from one sample in a study of metastatic and nonmetastatic thyroid tumors. TCRdb called clones again from the PCR reads with MiXCR. The table shows about 4,000 clones, with roughly 35% occurring only once. The sample comprised adjacent normal tissue. Receptors originate from a male donor with papillary thyroid cancer or a benign thyroid nodule (not recorded which). Some clones in this sample may be carry-over from other donors' samples. The CDR3 runs from the conserved cysteine through the conserved F or W. Fields, in order: V gene, CDR3 protein.

v_call: TRBV18
cdr3_aa: CASSLKGGSGLAGPTYEQYF

v_call: TRBV7-3
cdr3_aa: CASRLGGAMYEQYF

v_call: TRBV27
cdr3_aa: CASSLSGQGKWNYGYTF

v_call: TRBV28
cdr3_aa: CASSSPRRVHRLYGYTF

v_call: TRBV6-1
cdr3_aa: CASTTSGSMAGELFF

v_call: TRBV6-1
cdr3_aa: CASSEEGLAAYEQYF

v_call: TRBV6-1
cdr3_aa: CASRGKGQGSYEQYF

v_call: TRBV28
cdr3_aa: CASSLGQPQHF

v_call: TRBV2
cdr3_aa: CASKLGQGVYTF

v_call: TRBV7-8
cdr3_aa: CASSLGDYDTDTQYF

v_call: TRBV5-1
cdr3_aa: CASSLRGAVREAFF

v_call: TRBV30
cdr3_aa: CAWSAGGGEDTQYF

v_call: TRBV4-1
cdr3_aa: CASSQKGLSLKAFF

v_call: TRBV20-1
cdr3_aa: CSAIQTPPFHYEQYF

v_call: TRBV10-3
cdr3_aa: CATQGNLAGELFF

v_call: TRBV7-9
cdr3_aa: CASSLAQGRDTQYF

v_call: TRBV11-2
cdr3_aa: CASSLGGGSGANVLTF

v_call: TRBV27
cdr3_aa: CASSLLVAGAGTDTQYF

v_call: TRBV5-1
cdr3_aa: CASSLTAGPFGNTIYF

v_call: TRBV7-6
cdr3_aa: CASSPSEGDGNYGYTF

v_call: TRBV28
cdr3_aa: CASSTTGKLGDTQYF

v_call: TRBV7-3
cdr3_aa: CASSASVGLAGVEDEQFF

v_call: TRBV24-1
cdr3_aa: CATSDSGTGGAYEKLFF

v_call: TRBV20-1
cdr3_aa: CSASPLAYSGGYTF

v_call: TRBV11-2
cdr3_aa: CASSARGGPYNEQFF

v_call: TRBV30
cdr3_aa: CAWSFRDEQYF

v_call: TRBV11-1
cdr3_aa: CASSLTGVPTDTQYF

v_call: TRBV24-1
cdr3_aa: CAISSGRDMNEQFF

v_call: TRBV6-1
cdr3_aa: CAAGGPMNTEAFF

v_call: TRBV7-2
cdr3_aa: CASRRGTSTYEQYF

v_call: TRBV24-1
cdr3_aa: CATSAAPGSGANVLTF

v_call: TRBV29-1
cdr3_aa: CSVANPTGSTYEQYF

v_call: TRBV2
cdr3_aa: CASTTGRLGQPQHF

v_call: TRBV28
cdr3_aa: CASSPSGANTGELFF

v_call: TRBV14
cdr3_aa: CASSQVLSRVGELFF

v_call: TRBV29-1
cdr3_aa: CSAVLLAGYEQYF

v_call: TRBV5-1
cdr3_aa: CASSPGLAGHEQYF

v_call: TRBV19
cdr3_aa: CASSDLTGPVDEQFF

v_call: TRBV5-5
cdr3_aa: CASSFEEWGNTEAFF

v_call: TRBV6-1
cdr3_aa: CASSTSGGNTGELFF

v_call: TRBV6-1
cdr3_aa: CASSLDRTGSGELFF

v_call: TRBV6-2/TRBV6-3
cdr3_aa: CASSRDPAYEQYF

v_call: TRBV4-3
cdr3_aa: CASSLGQGDTGELFF

v_call: TRBV11-2
cdr3_aa: CASSYRGREQYF

v_call: TRBV20-1
cdr3_aa: CSARDFLSETQYF

v_call: TRBV5-1
cdr3_aa: CASTRDRANYGYTF

v_call: TRBV20-1
cdr3_aa: CSARAQTGAGETQYF

v_call: TRBV27
cdr3_aa: CASSSAGVDPYEQYF